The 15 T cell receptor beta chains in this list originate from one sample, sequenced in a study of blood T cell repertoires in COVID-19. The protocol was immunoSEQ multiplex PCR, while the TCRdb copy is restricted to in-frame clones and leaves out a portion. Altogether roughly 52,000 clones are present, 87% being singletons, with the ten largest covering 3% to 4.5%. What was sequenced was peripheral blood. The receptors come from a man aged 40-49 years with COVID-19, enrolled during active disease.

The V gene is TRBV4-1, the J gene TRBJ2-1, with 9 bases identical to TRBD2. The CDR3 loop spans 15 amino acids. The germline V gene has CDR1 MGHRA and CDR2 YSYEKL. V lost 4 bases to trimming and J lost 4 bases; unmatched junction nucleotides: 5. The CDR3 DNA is TGCGCCAGCAGCCGACTGGGACTAGCATACAATGAGCAGTTCTTC. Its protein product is CASSRLGLAYNEQFF.

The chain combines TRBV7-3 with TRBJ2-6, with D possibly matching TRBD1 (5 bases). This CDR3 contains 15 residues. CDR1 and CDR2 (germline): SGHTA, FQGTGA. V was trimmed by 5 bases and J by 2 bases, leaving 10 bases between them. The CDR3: CASSEAGTGANVLTF. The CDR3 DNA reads TGTGCCAGCAGCGAAGCAGGGACTGGGGCCAACGTCCTGACTTTC.

In DNA form, the CDR3 reads TGTGCCAGCAGTCGCTTACAGGGATCCTACGAGCAGTACTTC. Translated, it gives CASSRLQGSYEQYF. V and J are TRBV28 and TRBJ2-7; weak D call: TRBD1 (6 bases). This CDR3 has 14 residues. V lost 5 bases to trimming and J lost 1 base, with 12 bases between them. Germline V gives CDR1 MDHEN, CDR2 SYDVKM. Based on the CDR3 plus reference TRBV28 and TRBJ2-7, the full variable domain is DVKVTQSSRYLVKRTGEKVFLECVQDMDHENMFWYRQDPGLGLRLIYFSYDVKMKEKGDIPEGYSVSREKKERFSLILESASTNQTSMYLCASSRLQGSYEQYFGPGTRLTVT.

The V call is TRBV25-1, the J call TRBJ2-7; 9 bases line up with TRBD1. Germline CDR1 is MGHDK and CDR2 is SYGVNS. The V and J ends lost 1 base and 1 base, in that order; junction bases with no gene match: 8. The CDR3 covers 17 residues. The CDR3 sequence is CASSESLQGQGSYEQYF. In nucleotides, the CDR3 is TGTGCCAGCAGTGAATCCCTCCAGGGACAGGGATCCTACGAGCAGTACTTC.

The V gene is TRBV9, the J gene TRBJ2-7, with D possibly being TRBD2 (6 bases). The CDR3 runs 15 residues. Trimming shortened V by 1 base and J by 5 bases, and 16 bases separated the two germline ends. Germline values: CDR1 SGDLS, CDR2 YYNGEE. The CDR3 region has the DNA TGTGCCAGCAGCGTATCACACCGGGGGTGGGACGAGCAGTACTTC. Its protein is CASSVSHRGWDEQYF. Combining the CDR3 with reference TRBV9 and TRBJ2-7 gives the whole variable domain DSGVTQTPKHLITATGQRVTLRCSPRSGDLSVYWYQQSLDQGLQFLIQYYNGEERAKGNILERFSAQQFPDLHSELNLSSLELGDSALYFCASSVSHRGWDEQYFGPGTRLTVT.

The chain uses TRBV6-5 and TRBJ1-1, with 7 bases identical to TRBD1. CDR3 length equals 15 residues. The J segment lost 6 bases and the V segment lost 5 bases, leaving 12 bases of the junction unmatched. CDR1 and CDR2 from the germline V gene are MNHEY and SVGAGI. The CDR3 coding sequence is TGTGCCAGCAGTACGCGACAGGGCCGAGGGGCTGAAGCTTTCTTT. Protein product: CASSTRQGRGAEAFF.

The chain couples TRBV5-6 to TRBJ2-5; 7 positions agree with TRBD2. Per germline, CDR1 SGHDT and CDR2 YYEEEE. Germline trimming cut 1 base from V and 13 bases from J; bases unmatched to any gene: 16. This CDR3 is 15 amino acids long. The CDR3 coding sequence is TGTGCCAGCAGCTTGAGTTTGGCTAGCGGTACCCCCCGGTACTTC. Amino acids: CASSLSLASGTPRYF. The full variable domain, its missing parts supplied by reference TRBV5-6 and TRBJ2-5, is DAGVTQSPTHLIKTRGQQVTLRCSPKSGHDTVSWYQQALGQGPQFIFQYYEEEERQRGNFPDRFSGHQFPNYSSELNVNALLLGDSALYLCASSLSLASGTPRYFGPGTRLLVL.

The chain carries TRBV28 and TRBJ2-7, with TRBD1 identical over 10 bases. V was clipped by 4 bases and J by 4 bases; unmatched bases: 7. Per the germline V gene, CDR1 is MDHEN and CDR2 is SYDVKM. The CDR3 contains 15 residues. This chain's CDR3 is CASSSLRDRGYEQYF. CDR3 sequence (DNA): TGTGCCAGCAGTTCACTCCGGGACAGGGGTTACGAGCAGTACTTC.

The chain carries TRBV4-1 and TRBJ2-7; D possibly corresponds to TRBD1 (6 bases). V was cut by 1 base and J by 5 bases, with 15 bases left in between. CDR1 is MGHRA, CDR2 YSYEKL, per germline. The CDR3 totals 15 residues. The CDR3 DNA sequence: TGCGCCAGCAGCCAAGGTACCGCGAGGGGGAACGAGCAGTACTTC. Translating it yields CASSQGTARGNEQYF.

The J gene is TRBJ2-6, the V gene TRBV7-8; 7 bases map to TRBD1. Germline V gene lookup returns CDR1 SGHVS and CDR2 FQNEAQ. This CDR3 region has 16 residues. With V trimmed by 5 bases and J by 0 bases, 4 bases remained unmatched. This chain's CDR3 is CASSPRTGSGANVLTF. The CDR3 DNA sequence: TGTGCCAGCAGCCCTCGGACAGGCTCTGGGGCCAACGTCCTGACTTTC.

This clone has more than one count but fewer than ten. CDR3 sequence: CASSPGGYEQYF. In nucleotides, the CDR3 is TGTGCCAGCAGTCCAGGGGGGTACGAGCAGTACTTC. This chain uses TRBV27 with TRBJ2-7; D perhaps matches TRBD1 (7 bases). CDR1 and CDR2 from the germline V gene are MNHEY and SMNVEV (reference sequence). The CDR3 is 12 residues long. V lost 5 bases to trimming and J lost 4 bases, with 9 bases between them.

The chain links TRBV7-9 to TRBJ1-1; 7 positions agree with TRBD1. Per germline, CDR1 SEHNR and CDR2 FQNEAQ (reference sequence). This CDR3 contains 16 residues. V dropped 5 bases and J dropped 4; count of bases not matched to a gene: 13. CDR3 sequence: CASSATPTGDFTEAFF. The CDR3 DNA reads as TGTGCCAGCAGCGCCACCCCCACAGGGGACTTCACTGAAGCTTTCTTT.

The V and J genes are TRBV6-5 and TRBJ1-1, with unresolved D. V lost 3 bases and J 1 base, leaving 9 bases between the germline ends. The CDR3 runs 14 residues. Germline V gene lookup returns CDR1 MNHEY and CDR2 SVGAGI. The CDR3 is CASSYAGWNTEAFF. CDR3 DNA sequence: TGTGCCAGCAGTTATGCAGGCTGGAACACTGAAGCTTTCTTT.

For the CDR3, the DNA is TGTGCCAGCAGTGAGGACGGGGTAGACGGTCAGCTCTACTATGGCTACACCTTC. It is translated as CASSEDGVDGQLYYGYTF. The chain employs TRBV2 and TRBJ1-2, with D unresolved. This CDR3 spans 18 amino acids. CDR1 SNHLY and CDR2 FYNNEI come from the germline V gene. The ends were cut back, 3 bases at V and 3 bases at J, with 23 bases in the middle.

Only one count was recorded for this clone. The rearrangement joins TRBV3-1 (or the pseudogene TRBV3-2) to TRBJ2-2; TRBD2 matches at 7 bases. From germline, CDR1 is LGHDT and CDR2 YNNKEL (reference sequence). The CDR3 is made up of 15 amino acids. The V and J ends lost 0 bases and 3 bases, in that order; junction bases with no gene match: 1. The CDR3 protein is CASSQEAGDTGELFF. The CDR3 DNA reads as TGTGCCAGCAGCCAAGAGGCGGGGGACACCGGGGAGCTGTTTTTT.